The 13 T cell receptor beta chains listed next were all sequenced from one sample in a study of technical replicates of blood from several donors (dated by TCRdb to the late 2010s). The library was generated by the immunoSEQ multiplex PCR assay. TCRdb holds this immuneACCESS table with in-frame rearrangements only. Some clones are missing; in checked studies, unresolved V genes explain under half, and the rest has no known cause. The table for this sample lists 56,000 or so clones; roughly 95% of them were counted only once. The ten largest clones take up 3% to 3.5% of the sample. Sequenced input: PBMCs. The source is a human donor in good health. Some clones in this sample may be carry-over from other donors' samples.

This sequence joins TRBV6-6 and TRBJ2-6; D possibly corresponds to TRBD2 (7 bases). Germline V gives CDR1 MNHNY, CDR2 SVGAGI (reference sequence). V lost 5 bases, J lost 0 bases, and 11 bases lay in between. This CDR3 region has 16 residues. The CDR3 region has the DNA TGTGCCAGCAGTGCCCGGGGGGCCTCTGGGGCCAACGTCCTGACTTTC. Protein: CASSARGASGANVLTF.

J is TRBJ2-5 and V is TRBV7-2, with D perhaps matching TRBD2 (6 bases). Germline CDR1 is SGHTA and CDR2 is FQGNSA. The CDR3 covers 15 residues. V dropped 0 bases and J dropped 2 bases, with 10 bases sitting between them. The CDR3 coding sequence is TGTGCCAGCAGCTTAGCTAGCGGAATGCAAGAGACCCAGTACTTC. Translated, it gives CASSLASGMQETQYF.

This clone occurred a few times. CDR3 sequence: CAWRDRDEAFF. CDR3 nucleotide sequence: TGTGCCTGGAGGGACCGGGATGAAGCTTTCTTT. This chain links TRBV30 with TRBJ1-1; D is unclear. Germline V gene sequence: CDR1 GTSNPN, CDR2 SVGIG (reference sequence). This CDR3 is built from 11 residues. V was pared by 3 bases and J by 7 bases, with 9 bases between.

This sequence joins TRBV7-8 and TRBJ2-2, with 12 bases that match TRBD2. CDR1 and CDR2 (germline): SGHVS, FQNEAQ. The CDR3 sequence is 17 residues long. The J segment lost 5 bases and the V segment lost 3 bases, leaving 7 bases of the junction unmatched. CDR3 region: CASSFRLAGAGTGELFF. CDR3 DNA sequence: TGTGCCAGCAGCTTTAGACTAGCGGGGGCCGGGACCGGGGAGCTGTTTTTT.

The V gene is TRBV11-2, the J gene TRBJ1-2; the D gene is possibly TRBD1 (5 bases). Looked up from germline, CDR1 is SGHAT and CDR2 is FQNNGV. With 5 bases removed from V and 4 bases from J, the gap between germline ends came to 14 bases. The CDR3 consists of 14 residues. DNA of the CDR3: TGTGCCAGCAGCCGACGAGGGGAGGTCTATGGCTACACCTTC. This codes for CASSRRGEVYGYTF.

The chain carries TRBV7-3 and TRBJ2-3, with D perhaps TRBD1 (7 bases). The CDR3 has 14 amino acids. The V end was cut by 3 bases, the J end by 4 bases, with 11 bases between. CDR1 is SGHTA, CDR2 FQGTGA, per germline. CDR3 DNA sequence: TGTGCCAGCAGCTTTCAGGGGGGAGCAGATACGCAGTATTTT. Translated: CASSFQGGADTQYF. Full variable domain (outside the CDR3, taken from reference TRBV7-3 and TRBJ2-3): GAGVSQTPSNKVTEKGKYVELRCDPISGHTALYWYRQSLGQGPEFLIYFQGTGAADDSGLPNDRFFAVRPEGSVSTLKIQRTERGDSAVYLCASSFQGGADTQYFGPGTRLTVL.

This clone was seen a few times. The chain carries TRBV7-6 and TRBJ2-3, with TRBD2 matching 7 bases. The CDR3 loop spans 13 amino acids. J gave up 4 bases and V 6 bases, and 4 bases lay outside the gene matches. Looked up from germline, CDR1 is SGHVS and CDR2 is FNYEAQ. The CDR3 sequence is CASSKTSPDTQYF. CDR3 sequence (DNA): TGTGCCAGCAGTAAGACTAGCCCAGATACGCAGTATTTT.

The chain carries TRBV30 and TRBJ1-6; D is unresolved. The CDR3 spans 11 residues. V gave up 4 bases and J gave up 10 bases, with 8 bases separating them. The germline V gene has CDR1 GTSNPN and CDR2 SVGIG (reference sequence). The CDR3 loop is CAWNQRSPLHF. The CDR3 DNA reads TGTGCCTGGAATCAGCGATCACCCCTCCACTTT.

This clone was counted once. This rearrangement joins TRBV15 to TRBJ2-1; D might be TRBD1 (5 bases). Trimming took 2 bases from V and 4 from J, leaving 18 bases between them. This CDR3 comprises 17 residues. CDR1 is LNHNV, CDR2 YYDKDF, per germline (reference sequence). CDR3 sequence (DNA): TGTGCCACCAGCAGACCTTACGTTAGAAGGGGATACAATGAGCAGTTCTTC. This sequence encodes CATSRPYVRRGYNEQFF. The full variable domain, in which reference TRBV15 and TRBJ2-1 provide the parts outside the CDR3, is DAMVIQNPRYQVTQFGKPVTLSCSQTLNHNVMYWYQQKSSQAPKLLFHYYDKDFNNEADTPDNFQSRRPNTSFCFLDIRSPGLGDTAMYLCATSRPYVRRGYNEQFFGPGTRLTVL.

The rearrangement links TRBV12-5 to TRBJ2-2; 10 bases are a match to TRBD2. CDR1 and CDR2 from the germline V gene are LGHNT and FRNRAP. V shed 6 bases and J 2 bases; nucleotides not matched to a gene: 3. The CDR3 totals 15 residues. CDR3 bases: TGTGCTAGTGGCTGGACTAGCGGAAACACCGGGGAGCTGTTTTTT. Its translation is CASGWTSGNTGELFF.

The CDR3 region is CASSPQGTGNTEAFF. In DNA form, the CDR3 reads TGTGCCAGCAGCCCCCAGGGAACAGGGAACACTGAAGCTTTCTTT. V usage is TRBV9 and J usage is TRBJ1-1; possibly TRBD1 for D (5 bases). Germline CDR1 and CDR2: SGDLS and YYNGEE. The V end lost 4 bases, the J end lost 1 base, and 14 bases lay between the germline ends. The CDR3 covers 15 residues.

The J gene is TRBJ2-2, the V gene TRBV6-6; 8 bases match TRBD1. Germline V gives CDR1 MNHNY, CDR2 SVGAGI (reference sequence). The CDR3 runs 15 residues. The J segment lost 6 bases and the V segment lost 4 bases, leaving 7 bases of the junction unmatched. The CDR3: CASSSGQEEAGELFF. The CDR3, as DNA: TGTGCCAGCAGTTCGGGACAGGAGGAAGCCGGGGAGCTGTTTTTT.

Here the CDR3 reads CAITTNYGYTF. Here the CDR3 DNA reads TGTGCCATTACAACGAACTATGGCTACACCTTC. V gene TRBV25-1 combines with J gene TRBJ1-2; D not resolved. CDR3 length equals 11 residues. Germline V gives CDR1 MGHDK, CDR2 SYGVNS. V was pared by 10 bases and J by 2 bases, with 8 bases between.